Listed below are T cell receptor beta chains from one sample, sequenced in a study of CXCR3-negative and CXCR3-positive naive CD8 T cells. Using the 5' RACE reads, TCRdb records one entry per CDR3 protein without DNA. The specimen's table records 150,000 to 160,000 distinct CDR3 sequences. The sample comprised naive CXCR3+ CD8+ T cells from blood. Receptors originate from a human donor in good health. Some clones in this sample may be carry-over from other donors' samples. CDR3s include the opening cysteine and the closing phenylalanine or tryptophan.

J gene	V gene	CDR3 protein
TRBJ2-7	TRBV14	CASSQEQGGLYEQYF
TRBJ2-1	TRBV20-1	CSARDWGGASGSVYNEQFF
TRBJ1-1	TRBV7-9	CASSTTTVNTEAFF
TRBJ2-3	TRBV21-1	CASSHGQGSTDTQYF
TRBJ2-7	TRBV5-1	CASSPGPGVGVLSSSYEQYF
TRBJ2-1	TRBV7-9	CASSYKGSSYNEQFF
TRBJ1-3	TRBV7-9	CASSVPGQVISGNTIYF
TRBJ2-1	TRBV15	CATSRTFRGYNEQFF
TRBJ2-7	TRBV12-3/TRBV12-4	CASSSREPTYEQYF
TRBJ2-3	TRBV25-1	CASSEGPRGYTDTQYF
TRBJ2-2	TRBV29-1	CSVLAFAGELFF
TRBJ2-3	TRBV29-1	CSVELREGVTRATDTQYF
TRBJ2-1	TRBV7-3	CASSPGLAGGYSYNEQFF
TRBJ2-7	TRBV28	CASSLGLQGPYEQYF
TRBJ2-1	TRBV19	CASSMDRSGRAYEQFF
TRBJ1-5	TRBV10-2	CASSEGDTLYSNQPQHF
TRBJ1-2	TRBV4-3	CASSQKLWQGHGYTF
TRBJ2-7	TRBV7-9	CASNTQGRMYEQYF
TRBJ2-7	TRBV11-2	CASSSSVHEQYF
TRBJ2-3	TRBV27	CASSPPASQRGPTDTQYF
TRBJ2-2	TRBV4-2	CASSQEYSGGPRNGELFF
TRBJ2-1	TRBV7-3	CASSQGGYSSYNEQFF
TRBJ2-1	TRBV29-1	CSVRSVDYNEQFF
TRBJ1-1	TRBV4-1	CASSQEAGGNTEAFF
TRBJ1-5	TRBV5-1	CASSPGVSEQPQHF
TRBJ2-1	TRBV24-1	CATSETGTHEQFF
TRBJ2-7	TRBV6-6	CASTTTDSYEQYF
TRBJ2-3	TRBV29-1	CSVETPLAGEEDTQYF
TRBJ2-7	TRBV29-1	CSVDGENYEQYF
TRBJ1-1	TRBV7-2	CASSLEDTMGDVFF
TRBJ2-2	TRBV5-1	CASSLSSGGAGELFF
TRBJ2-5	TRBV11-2	CASSLYRGEETQYF
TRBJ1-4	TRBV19	CASSIPEKLFF
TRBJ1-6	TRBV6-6	CASSPTDQRGYNSPLHF
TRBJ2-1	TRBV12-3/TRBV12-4	CASSSSNEQFF
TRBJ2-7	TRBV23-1	CASSPRTVSARSYEQYF
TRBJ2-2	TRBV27	CASSLFRGGSNTGELFF
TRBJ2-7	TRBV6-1	CASNRRRGMDEQYF
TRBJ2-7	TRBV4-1	CASSPSLGTYSYEQYF
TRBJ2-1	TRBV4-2	CASSQDSGGTSESSYNEQFF
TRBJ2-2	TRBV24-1	CATSDYRGRVAGELFF
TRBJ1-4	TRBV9	CASSRGGGTNEKLFF
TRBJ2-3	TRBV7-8	CASSPTLTSGKFTDTQYF
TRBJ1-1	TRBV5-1	CASSLVYGEWNTEAFF
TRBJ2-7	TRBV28	CASRTPGLADHEQYF
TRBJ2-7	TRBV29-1	CSAQMPGASSYEQYF
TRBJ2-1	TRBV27	CASSSTSYNEQFF
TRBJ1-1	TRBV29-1	CSVEMEVRSTEAFF
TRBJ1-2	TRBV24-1	CATSDSVPSGDYGYTF
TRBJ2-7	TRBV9	CASSFRSGTVAYEQYF
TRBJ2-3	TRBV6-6	CASSYSSTDTQYF
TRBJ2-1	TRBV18	CASRFPGLHNEQFF
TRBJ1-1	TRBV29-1	CSVVLAVNTEAFF
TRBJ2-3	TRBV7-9	CASSWPGQGTDTQYF
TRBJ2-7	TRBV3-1	CASSQDVPRDRVSYEQYF